This T cell receptor beta chain was captured in a study of blood T cell repertoires in COVID-19. Overall study: Sites across the United States, Italy and Spain contributed samples from acute and convalescent COVID-19. Sample material is recorded as cDNA or gDNA derived from T cells, B-cell-depleted T cells, or PBMCs.

Trimming cost V 5 bases and J 5 bases, with 3 bases left between them. Germline loops: CDR1 MDHEN, CDR2 SYDVKM. This CDR3 has 10 residues. This clone turned up a few times. The authors' processing: How many nucleated cells were present was estimated from reference gene primer amplification. Measured with immunoSEQ multiplex PCR; TCRdb has only the in-frame clones, and not every one. That table gives V, J and clone size, and the DNA gave D and trimming. The sample has fewer than 120,000 clones, about 80% seen once; the top ten hold less than 4%. This rearrangement joins TRBV28 to TRBJ2-5; the D is unclear. Input material: peripheral blood. The TCR originated in an elderly woman with acute or convalescent COVID-19. The CDR3 nucleotides read TGTGCCAGCAGTCAGGAGACCCAGTACTTC. Protein sequence: CASSQETQYF.